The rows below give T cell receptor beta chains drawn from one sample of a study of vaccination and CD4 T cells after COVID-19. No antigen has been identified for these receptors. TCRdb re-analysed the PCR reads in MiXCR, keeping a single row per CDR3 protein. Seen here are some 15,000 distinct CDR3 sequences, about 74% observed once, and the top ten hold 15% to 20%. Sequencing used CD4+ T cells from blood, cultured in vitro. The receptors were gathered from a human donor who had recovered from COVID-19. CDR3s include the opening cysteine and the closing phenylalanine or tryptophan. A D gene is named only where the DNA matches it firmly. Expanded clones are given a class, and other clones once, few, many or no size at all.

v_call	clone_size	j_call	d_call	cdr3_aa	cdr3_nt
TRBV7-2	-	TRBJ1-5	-	CASSLVKTVGGYQPQHF	TGTGCCAGCAGCTTAGTTAAGACAGTGGGAGGTTATCAGCCCCAGCATTTT
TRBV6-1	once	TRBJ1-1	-	CASRRGWAKSTEAFF	TGTGCCAGCAGGAGAGGGTGGGCGAAGTCCACTGAAGCTTTCTTT
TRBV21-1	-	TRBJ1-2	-	CASSKVRGQGAHGYGYTF	TGTGCCAGCAGCAAAGTGAGAGGACAGGGGGCCCATGGCTATGGCTACACCTTC
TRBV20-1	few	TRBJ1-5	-	CSARSTGGAGPQHF	TGCAGTGCTAGGTCGACGGGGGGCGCAGGGCCCCAGCATTTT
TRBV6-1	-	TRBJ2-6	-	CASGSYGSGANVLTF	TGTGCCAGCGGAAGTTACGGCTCTGGGGCCAACGTCCTGACTTTC
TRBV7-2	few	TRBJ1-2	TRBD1	CASSTRQGAGLGYTF	TGTGCCAGCAGCACACGACAGGGGGCAGGGCTTGGCTACACCTTC
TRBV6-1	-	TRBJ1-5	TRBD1	CASSRQGSNQPQHF	TGTGCCAGCAGCCGACAGGGAAGCAATCAGCCCCAGCATTTT
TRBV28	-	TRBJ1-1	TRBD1	CASSSLPGTGGAFF	TGTGCCAGCAGTTCACTCCCCGGGACAGGGGGAGCTTTCTTT
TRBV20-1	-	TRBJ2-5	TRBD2	CSAYSSGGGHQETQYF	TGCAGTGCTTATTCTAGTGGGGGGGGACACCAAGAGACCCAGTACTTC
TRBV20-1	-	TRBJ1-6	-	CSARGSYNSPLHF	TGCAGTGCCCGGGGTTCCTATAATTCACCCCTCCACTTT
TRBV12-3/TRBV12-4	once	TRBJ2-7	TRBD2	CASRYGTSGSNEQYF	TGTGCCAGCAGATACGGGACTAGCGGGAGCAACGAGCAGTACTTC
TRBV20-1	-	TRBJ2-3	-	CSARGHTDTQYF	TGCAGTGCTAGAGGACATACAGATACGCAGTATTTT
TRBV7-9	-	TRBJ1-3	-	CASSLFSGNTIYF	TGTGCCAGCAGCTTATTCTCTGGAAACACCATATATTTT
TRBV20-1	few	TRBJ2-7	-	CSALLPLAQSSYEQYF	TGCAGTGCCTTGCTCCCTCTAGCGCAAAGCTCCTACGAGCAGTACTTC
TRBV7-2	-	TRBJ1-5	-	CASSLGLNQANQPQHF	TGTGCCAGCAGCTTAGGACTTAACCAAGCCAATCAGCCCCAGCATTTT
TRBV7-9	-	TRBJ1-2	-	CASPGRNPYGYTF	TGTGCCAGCCCAGGACGGAACCCTTATGGCTACACCTTC
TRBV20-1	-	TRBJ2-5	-	CSAPRLRGGQETQYF	TGCAGTGCTCCCCGGTTGAGGGGGGGGCAAGAGACCCAGTACTTC
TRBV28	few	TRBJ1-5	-	CASSTRKASNQPQHF	TGTGCCAGCTCTACCCGGAAGGCTAGCAATCAGCCCCAGCATTTT
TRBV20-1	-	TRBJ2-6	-	CSAITASGANVLTF	TGCAGTGCTATTACAGCCTCTGGGGCCAACGTCCTGACTTTC
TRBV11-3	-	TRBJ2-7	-	CASSLENGYEQYF	TGTGCCAGCAGCTTGGAGAACGGCTACGAGCAGTACTTC
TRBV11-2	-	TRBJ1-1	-	CASTYFLGPNTEAFF	TGTGCCAGCACCTATTTTCTGGGACCCAACACTGAAGCTTTCTTT
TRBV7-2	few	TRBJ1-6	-	CASSLVKAGQSPLHF	TGTGCCAGCAGCCTCGTAAAGGCTGGGCAGTCACCCCTCCACTTT
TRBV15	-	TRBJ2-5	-	CATSRDRAPGRQETQYF	TGTGCCACCAGCAGAGATCGGGCTCCAGGCAGACAAGAGACCCAGTACTTC
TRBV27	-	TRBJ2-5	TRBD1	CASRPGQLETQYF	TGTGCCAGCAGGCCGGGACAGCTAGAGACCCAGTACTTC
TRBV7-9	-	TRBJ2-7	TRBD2	CASSLVAAGGIYEQYF	TGTGCCAGCAGCTTAGTCGCAGCGGGAGGGATTTACGAGCAGTACTTC
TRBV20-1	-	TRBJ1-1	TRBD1	CSATDRGTEAFF	TGCAGTGCGACGGACAGGGGAACTGAAGCTTTCTTT
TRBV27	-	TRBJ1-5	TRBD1	CASSNVGGPQHF	TGTGCCAGCAGCAATGTAGGGGGCCCCCAGCATTTT
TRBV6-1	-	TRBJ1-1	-	CASRTGTEAFF	TGTGCCAGCAGGACCGGGACAGAAGCTTTCTTT
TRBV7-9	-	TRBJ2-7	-	CASSSLRGATREQYF	TGTGCCAGCAGCTCATTGAGGGGGGCCACGCGGGAGCAGTACTTC
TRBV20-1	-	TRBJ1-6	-	CSAITGNSPLHF	TGCAGTGCTATTACAGGGAATTCACCCCTCCACTTT
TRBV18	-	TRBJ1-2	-	CASSRQGQGDHGYTF	TGTGCCAGCTCACGTCAGGGGCAGGGAGATCATGGCTACACCTTC
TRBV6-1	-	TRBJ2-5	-	CASSTHGTGAWETQYF	TGTGCCAGCAGTACCCACGGCACGGGGGCTTGGGAGACCCAGTACTTC
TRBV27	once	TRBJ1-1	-	CASSLSTWAGTEAFF	TGTGCCAGCAGTTTATCGACATGGGCTGGGACTGAAGCTTTCTTT
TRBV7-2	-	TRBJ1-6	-	CASSFSGPRSPLHF	TGTGCCAGCAGCTTCTCAGGTCCCCGTTCACCCCTCCACTTT
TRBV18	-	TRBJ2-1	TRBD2	CASSPGTSGGRVGDEQFF	TGTGCCAGCTCACCTGGGACTAGCGGGGGTAGGGTCGGCGATGAGCAGTTCTTC
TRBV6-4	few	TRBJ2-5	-	CASSGDMAETQYF	TGTGCCAGCAGTGGGGATATGGCAGAGACCCAGTACTTC
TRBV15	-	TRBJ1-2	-	CATSRDRYGYTF	TGTGCCACCAGCAGAGACCGGTATGGCTACACCTTC
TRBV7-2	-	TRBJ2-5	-	CASSRIQAPMTQYF	TGTGCCAGCAGCCGGATACAGGCACCGATGACCCAGTACTTC
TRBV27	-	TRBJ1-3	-	CASSGGGIAGNTIYF	TGTGCCAGCAGTGGGGGGGGCATCGCTGGAAACACCATATATTTT
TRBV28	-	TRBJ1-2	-	CASSSPGVYNGYTF	TGTGCCAGCAGCTCGCCGGGGGTGTATAATGGCTACACCTTC
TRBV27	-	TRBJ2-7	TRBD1	CASRERDRGSYEQYF	TGTGCCAGCAGGGAGAGGGACAGGGGCTCCTACGAGCAGTACTTC
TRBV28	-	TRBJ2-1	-	CASSFYVRSSREQFF	TGTGCCAGCAGTTTCTATGTGCGCAGCAGCCGTGAGCAGTTCTTC
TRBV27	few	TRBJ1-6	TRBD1	CASCQGQGGYNSPLHF	TGTGCCAGCTGCCAAGGACAGGGAGGTTATAATTCACCCCTCCACTTT
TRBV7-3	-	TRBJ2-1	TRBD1	CASSPQPQGAGEQFF	TGTGCCAGCAGCCCACAACCACAGGGGGCAGGTGAGCAGTTCTTC
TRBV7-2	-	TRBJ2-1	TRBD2	CASSRPGGTSNNEQFF	TGTGCCAGCAGCCGCCCGGGGGGGACAAGTAACAATGAGCAGTTCTTC
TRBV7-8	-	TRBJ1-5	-	CASSQGRINQPQHF	TGTGCCAGCAGCCAGGGACGGATCAATCAGCCCCAGCATTTT
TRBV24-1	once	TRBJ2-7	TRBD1	CATQGAPLYEQYF	TGTGCCACACAGGGGGCTCCCCTCTACGAGCAGTACTTC
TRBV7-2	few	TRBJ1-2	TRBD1	CASSSTQGGGYTF	TGTGCCAGCAGCTCCACCCAGGGGGGTGGCTACACCTTC
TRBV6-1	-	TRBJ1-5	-	CASSSHGRRSNQPQHF	TGTGCCAGCAGCAGTCACGGACGAAGGAGCAATCAGCCCCAGCATTTT
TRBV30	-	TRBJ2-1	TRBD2	CAWSPGTSGYNEQFF	TGTGCCTGGAGCCCGGGGACTAGCGGCTACAATGAGCAGTTCTTC
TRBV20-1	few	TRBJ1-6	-	CSAKAGGLEGHSYNSPLHF	TGCAGTGCTAAGGCTGGAGGCCTGGAGGGTCACTCCTATAATTCACCCCTCCACTTT
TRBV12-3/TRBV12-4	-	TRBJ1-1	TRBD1	CASSPLGQGARAFF	TGTGCCAGCAGTCCCCTTGGACAGGGGGCGCGAGCTTTCTTT
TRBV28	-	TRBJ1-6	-	CATQRDPNSPLHF	TGTGCCACACAACGGGACCCTAATTCACCCCTCCACTTT
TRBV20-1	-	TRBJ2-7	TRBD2	CSARDTGLASYEQYF	TGCAGTGCTAGGGACACCGGACTAGCCTCCTACGAGCAGTACTTC
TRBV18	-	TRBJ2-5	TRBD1	CASSPSTGGETQYF	TGTGCCAGCTCACCATCGACAGGGGGGGAGACCCAGTACTTC